This T cell receptor beta chain was recorded in a study of OX40 agonist ivuxolimab in advanced cancers. Study details: Head and neck, renal cell, melanoma or hepatocellular carcinoma were the cancers that dose-escalation patients had. With a range of roughly 20 to 85, age averaged about 58 years, and around 83% were male. Broader study findings: Among the nonresponders, some also had low normalized T-cell clonal expansion.

Some clones are missing from TCRdb's copy, which holds only in-frame ones; the method was immunoSEQ multiplex PCR. Among about 110,000 clones, approximately 90% were seen once, and the ten largest hold over 0.6%. Of note for this clone: What it binds is not known.

CDR1 is MNHEY, CDR2 SMNVEV, per germline (reference sequence). The CDR3 totals 13 residues. The germline V and J ends were trimmed by 4 bases and 2 bases, with 9 bases remaining between them. This chain connects TRBV27 to TRBJ2-7; unclear D gene. This clonotype originated in an adult with an advanced solid tumor such as melanoma, head and neck, liver or kidney cancer. The material sequenced was CD4+ or CD8+ T cells sorted from blood, taken in a trial of the OX40 agonist ivuxolimab. The CDR3 spells CASSSLGPYEQYF. The CDR3 nucleotides are TGTGCCAGCAGTTCGCTCGGCCCCTACGAGCAGTACTTC.